The 26 T cell receptor beta chains given below trace back to one sample, sequenced in a study of identical twins. A single record per CDR3 protein comes from TCRdb applying MiXCR to the 5' RACE reads. The sample carries fewer than 900,000 distinct CDR3 sequences, roughly 18% recorded once. The same specimen was also included in a second study, on T cells expressing NK-cell markers.

Material for sequencing was PBMCs. Receptors originate from a young woman in good health.

This clonotype occurred a few times. The chain's CDR3 is CASSLSGRFDGELFF. The CDR3 region has the DNA TGTGCCAGCAGTTTATCCGGGAGGTTTGACGGGGAGCTGTTTTTT. The genes are TRBV12-3 or TRBV12-4 and TRBJ2-2, with 7 bases identical to TRBD2. This CDR3 region has 15 residues. V lost 2 bases and J lost 7; bases outside the gene matches: 7.

The chain is built from TRBV12-3 or TRBV12-4 and TRBJ1-4; a weak D match, TRBD1 (6 bases). Trimming removed 8 bases from V and 7 bases from J, with 17 bases in between. The CDR3 is 14 amino acids. In DNA form, the CDR3 reads TGTGCCAGCGGACACACAGGGATGAGTGAAAAACTGTTTTTT. Translation: CASGHTGMSEKLFF.

The J gene is TRBJ2-5, the V gene TRBV4-1, with a possible D match to TRBD2 (6 bases). CDR3 length: 17 amino acids. Trimming cost V 0 bases and J 1 base, with 15 bases left between them. The germline V gene has CDR1 MGHRA and CDR2 YSYEKL. CDR3 DNA: TGCGCCAGCAGCCAAGATCGACTAGACCGTGTCCAAGAGACCCAGTACTTC. Translating gives CASSQDRLDRVQETQYF.

J is TRBJ1-1 and V is TRBV20-1; no clear D gene. V shed 5 bases and J shed 2 bases, with 18 bases lying between them. Per the germline V gene, CDR1 is DFQATT and CDR2 is SNEGSKA (reference sequence). The CDR3 extends over 15 amino acids. The CDR3 spells CSARADLILNTEAFF. Here the CDR3 DNA reads TGCAGTGCTCGGGCAGACCTTATTCTAAACACTGAAGCTTTCTTT.

The V call is TRBV9, the J call TRBJ2-3; D not certain. Germline V gives CDR1 SGDLS, CDR2 YYNGEE. This CDR3 spans 14 amino acids. V lost 0 bases to trimming and J lost 2 bases, with 7 bases between them. Here the CDR3 reads CASSVEVNTDTQYF. CDR3 bases: TGTGCCAGCAGCGTAGAGGTTAACACAGATACGCAGTATTTT.

This clonotype came up a few times. The J gene is TRBJ2-1, the V gene TRBV7-2; D ambiguous. Per germline, CDR1 SGHTA and CDR2 FQGNSA. Trimming removed 8 bases from V and 2 bases from J, with 10 bases in between. The CDR3 contains 13 residues. Here the CDR3 reads CASQRNAYNEQFF. The CDR3 DNA is TGTGCCAGCCAGCGAAACGCCTACAATGAGCAGTTCTTC.

This clonotype appeared a few times. The V call is TRBV9, the J call TRBJ1-4, with 11 bases fitting TRBD1. CDR1 and CDR2 from the germline V gene are SGDLS and YYNGEE. The CDR3 extends over 16 amino acids. J was trimmed by 7 bases and V by 4 bases; bases with no gene match: 9. The CDR3 region is CASSQWAGTGGEKLFF. CDR3 nucleotides: TGTGCCAGCAGCCAGTGGGCCGGGACAGGGGGTGAAAAACTGTTTTTT.

This clonotype was counted between two and nine times. The rearrangement links TRBV10-3 to TRBJ2-1, with 7 bases aligning to TRBD2. Unmatched junction bases numbered 7, after V lost 3 bases and J lost 2 bases. The CDR3 is 16 residues long. In germline, CDR1 is ENHRY, CDR2 SYGVKD. The CDR3 region has the DNA TGTGCCATCAGTGATCGGGCCAGCGGGGCCTACAATGAGCAGTTCTTC. Amino acid sequence: CAISDRASGAYNEQFF.

The gene calls are TRBV4-3 and TRBJ2-7; perhaps TRBD1 as D (6 bases). The ends were cut back, 0 bases at V and 1 base at J, with 13 bases in the middle. The CDR3 runs to 16 residues. The germline V gene has CDR1 LGHNA and CDR2 YSLEER. The CDR3 DNA is TGCGCCAGCAGCCAAGATCGATTCCAGGGGTCCTACGAGCAGTACTTC. Encoded protein: CASSQDRFQGSYEQYF.

The chain uses TRBV3-1 and TRBJ2-7; D is unclear. V gave up 3 bases and J gave up 7 bases, with 13 bases separating them. This CDR3 spans 13 amino acids. The germline gives CDR1 LGHDT, CDR2 YNNKEL (reference sequence). The CDR3 loop reads CASSQRQDVEQYF. As DNA, the CDR3 is TGTGCCAGCAGCCAGCGGCAGGATGTGGAGCAGTACTTC.

This clonotype came up a few times. The chain uses TRBV20-1 and TRBJ2-7, with a possible D match to TRBD2 (5 bases). Trimming shortened V by 6 bases and J by 6 bases, and 12 bases separated the two germline ends. Germline V gene data show CDR1 as DFQATT and CDR2 as SNEGSKA (reference sequence). This CDR3 is built from 11 residues. The CDR3 nucleotides read TGCAGTGCCCCCGGGGTAGCCGAGCAGTACTTC. This encodes CSAPGVAEQYF.

This clonotype has at least ten counts. V usage is TRBV11-2 and J usage is TRBJ2-4; 9 nucleotides line up with TRBD1. CDR1 SGHAT and CDR2 FQNNGV come from the germline V gene. CDR3 length equals 13 residues. Trimming removed 0 bases from V and 12 bases from J; junction bases left unmatched: 3. The CDR3 is CASSLEQGAGQYF. DNA for the CDR3: TGTGCCAGCAGCTTAGAACAGGGGGCCGGTCAGTACTTC.

This chain uses TRBV12-3 or TRBV12-4 with TRBJ2-7, with 14 bases lining up with TRBD2. Unmatched junction bases numbered 2, after V lost 4 bases and J lost 6 bases. The CDR3 runs 14 residues. As DNA, the CDR3 is TGTGCCAGCAGTTCCGGACTAGCGGGAGGCGAGCAGTACTTC. It yields the protein CASSSGLAGGEQYF.

This clonotype was detected only a few times. CDR3 nucleotide sequence: TGCAGCGGTACTGAGGCCGGGGAGCTGTTTTTT. It specifies CSGTEAGELFF. V gene TRBV29-1 combines with J gene TRBJ2-2; D not certain. In germline, CDR1 is SQVTM, CDR2 ANQGSEA. The CDR3 runs 11 residues. Trimming pared 7 bases from V and 6 bases from J, leaving 9 bases between.

The V gene is TRBV11-2, the J gene TRBJ2-1; D unclear. CDR1 and CDR2 (germline): SGHAT, FQNNGV. The CDR3 length is 14 residues. Between the trimmed V and J ends, which lost 1 base and 7 bases, there was a span of 11 bases. CDR3 in amino acids: CASSLALDRNEQFF. The CDR3 DNA reads as TGTGCCAGCAGCTTAGCGCTGGATCGAAATGAGCAGTTCTTC.

This clonotype was counted between two and nine times. V and J are TRBV20-1 and TRBJ2-1, with TRBD2 matching 8 bases. Per the germline V gene, CDR1 is DFQATT and CDR2 is SNEGSKA (reference sequence). The CDR3 length is 11 residues. V lost 7 bases and J lost 9; bases outside the gene matches: 5. CDR3 residues: CSGREGGEQFF. CDR3 sequence (DNA): TGCAGTGGCCGGGAGGGTGGTGAGCAGTTCTTC.

The chain recombines TRBV5-1 with TRBJ2-7; 9 bases line up with TRBD2. V trimming: 4 bases; J trimming: 3 bases; junction bases outside the gene matches: 14. CDR3 length: 17 residues. Germline V gene lookup returns CDR1 SGHRS and CDR2 YFSETQ. CDR3 in amino acids: CASSAFRGSSGNYEQYF. The CDR3 DNA sequence: TGCGCCAGCAGCGCCTTTCGTGGGTCTAGCGGGAACTACGAGCAGTACTTC. The whole variable domain, filled in from reference TRBV5-1 and TRBJ2-7, reads KAGVTQTPRYLIKTRGQQVTLSCSPISGHRSVSWYQQTPGQGLQFLFEYFSETQRNKGNFPGRFSGRQFSNSRSEMNVSTLELGDSALYLCASSAFRGSSGNYEQYFGPGTRLTVT.

The V gene is TRBV29-1, the J gene TRBJ2-7, with 7 nucleotides matching TRBD1. The CDR3 is made up of 11 amino acids. Trimming removed 7 bases from V and 5 bases from J; junction bases left unmatched: 5. In germline, CDR1 is SQVTM, CDR2 ANQGSEA. CDR3 bases: TGCAGCGGCCTCAGGGGGAACGAGCAGTACTTC. This encodes CSGLRGNEQYF.

The chain recombines TRBV7-9 with TRBJ2-1; 9 bases line up with TRBD2. CDR3 length: 16 residues. The J segment lost 4 bases and the V segment lost 2 bases, leaving 6 bases of the junction unmatched. Germline V lookup: CDR1 SEHNR, CDR2 FQNEAQ (reference sequence). CDR3 region: CASSLSLAGAYNEQFF. The CDR3 bases are TGTGCCAGCAGCTTATCCTTAGCGGGAGCTTACAATGAGCAGTTCTTC.

This chain links TRBV18 with TRBJ2-2; unclear D gene. Germline V gene sequence: CDR1 KGHSH, CDR2 LQKENI. The CDR3 runs 15 residues. Trimming pared 0 bases from V and 4 bases from J, leaving 9 bases between. CDR3: CASSPPRWATGELFF. The CDR3 DNA reads as TGTGCCAGCTCACCACCCCGATGGGCCACCGGGGAGCTGTTTTTT. Filled out from reference TRBV18 and TRBJ2-2, the complete variable domain reads NAGVMQNPRHLVRRRGQEARLRCSPMKGHSHVYWYRQLPEEGLKFMVYLQKENIIDESGMPKERFSAEFPKEGPSILRIQQVVRGDSAAYFCASSPPRWATGELFFGEGSRLTVL.

There are a few counts of this clonotype. The V and J genes are TRBV7-3 and TRBJ1-1; D is possibly TRBD1 (5 bases). The ends were cut back, 4 bases at V and 11 bases at J, with 17 bases in the middle. The CDR3 runs 13 residues. Germline-derived CDR1 and CDR2 are SGHTA and FQGTGA. CDR3 in amino acids: CASSSGGSEGAFF. The CDR3 DNA reads TGTGCCAGCAGCTCGGGAGGGTCCGAGGGGGCTTTCTTT.

This clonotype came up a few times. The chain recombines TRBV5-6 with TRBJ2-5; D not resolved. This CDR3 has 12 residues. CDR1 SGHDT and CDR2 YYEEEE come from the germline V gene. Trimming shortened V by 6 bases and J by 5 bases, and 11 bases separated the two germline ends. The DNA of the CDR3 is TGTGCCAGCACGGACCCTTGGGAGACCCAGTACTTC. Protein sequence: CASTDPWETQYF.

This clonotype was counted only a few times. The genes are TRBV29-1 and TRBJ1-1; TRBD1 matches at 7 bases. The CDR3 loop spans 12 amino acids. The J segment lost 7 bases and the V segment lost 6 bases, leaving 8 bases of the junction unmatched. Germline CDR1 and CDR2: SQVTM and ANQGSEA. DNA for the CDR3: TGCAGCGTCGTCACGGGACAGTTTGAAGCTTTCTTT. It codes for CSVVTGQFEAFF.

This clonotype was seen at least ten times. Here the CDR3 reads CASSQGGGRDMNTEAFF. The CDR3 DNA reads TGTGCCAGCAGCCAAGGCGGGGGGCGCGACATGAACACTGAAGCTTTCTTT. J is TRBJ1-1 and V is TRBV4-2; possible D gene TRBD1, 6 bases. V shed 1 base and J shed 0 bases, with 15 bases lying between them. The CDR3 spans 17 residues. Germline loops: CDR1 LGHNA, CDR2 YNFKEQ.

This sequence joins TRBV6-2 or TRBV6-3 and TRBJ2-7, with D perhaps TRBD2 (5 bases). The CDR3 consists of 16 residues. From germline, CDR1 is MNHEY and CDR2 SVGEGT. Trimming removed 3 bases from V and 4 bases from J, with 19 bases in between. This CDR3 reads CASSYSGSSFLYEQYF. The CDR3 nucleotides read TGTGCCAGCAGTTATTCGGGGAGTTCCTTTCTATACGAGCAGTACTTC.

J is TRBJ2-2 and V is TRBV11-2; D unclear. Germline CDR1 is SGHAT and CDR2 is FQNNGV. V lost 5 bases and J lost 10, with 8 bases in between. The CDR3 is 11 amino acids. The CDR3 DNA reads TGTGCCAGCAGCAGGGCCATGGAGCTGTTTTTT. This sequence encodes CASSRAMELFF.